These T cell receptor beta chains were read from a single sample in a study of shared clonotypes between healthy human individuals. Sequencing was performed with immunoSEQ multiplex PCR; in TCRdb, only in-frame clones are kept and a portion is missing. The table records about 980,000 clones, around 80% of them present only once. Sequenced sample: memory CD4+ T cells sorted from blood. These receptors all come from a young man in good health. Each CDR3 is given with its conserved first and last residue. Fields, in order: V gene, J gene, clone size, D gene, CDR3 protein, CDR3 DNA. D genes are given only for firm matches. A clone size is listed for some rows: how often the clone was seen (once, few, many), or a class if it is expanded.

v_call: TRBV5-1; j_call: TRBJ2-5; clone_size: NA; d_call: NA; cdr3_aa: CASSLETAQYF; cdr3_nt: TGCGCCAGCAGCTTGGAGACGGCCCAGTACTTC
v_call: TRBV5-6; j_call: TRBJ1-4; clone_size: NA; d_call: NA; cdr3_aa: CASSFSGGYGEKLFF; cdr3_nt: TGTGCCAGCAGCTTCTCCGGGGGGTATGGTGAAAAACTGTTTTTT
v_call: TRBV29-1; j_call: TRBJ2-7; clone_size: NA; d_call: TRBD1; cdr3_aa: CSAKGTGGFNEQYF; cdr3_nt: TGCAGCGCCAAGGGGACAGGGGGCTTCAACGAGCAGTACTTC
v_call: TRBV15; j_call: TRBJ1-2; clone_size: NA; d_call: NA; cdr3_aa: CATSTVEGGADGYTF; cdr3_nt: TGTGCCACCAGCACGGTGGAGGGTGGAGCTGATGGCTACACCTTC
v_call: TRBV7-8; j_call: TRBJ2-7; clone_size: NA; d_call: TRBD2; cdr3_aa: CASSSSGGSSYEQYF; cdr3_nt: TGTGCCAGCAGTTCTAGCGGGGGGAGCTCCTACGAGCAGTACTTC
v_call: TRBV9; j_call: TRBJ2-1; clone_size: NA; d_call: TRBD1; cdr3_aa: CASSGAGGLDLAYNEQFF; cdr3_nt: TGTGCCAGCAGCGGAGCAGGGGGTTTGGATCTGGCCTACAATGAGCAGTTCTTC
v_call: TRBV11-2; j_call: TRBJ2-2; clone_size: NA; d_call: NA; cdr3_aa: CASSLGGHAGGELFF; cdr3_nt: TGTGCCAGCAGCTTAGGTGGTCACGCTGGCGGGGAGCTGTTTTTT
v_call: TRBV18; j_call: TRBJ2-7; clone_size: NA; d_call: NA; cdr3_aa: CASSPRTRQLYEQYF; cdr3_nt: TGTGCCAGCTCACCAAGGACGAGACAACTTTACGAGCAGTACTTC
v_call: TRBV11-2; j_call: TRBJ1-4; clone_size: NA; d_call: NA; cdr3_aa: CASSFGGWGEKLFF; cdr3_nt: TGTGCCAGCAGCTTTGGGGGGTGGGGCGAAAAACTGTTTTTT
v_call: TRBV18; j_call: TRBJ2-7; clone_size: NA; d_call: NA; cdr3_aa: CASSTNRVVANEQYF; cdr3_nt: TGTGCCAGCTCAACAAACAGGGTGGTAGCAAACGAGCAGTACTTC
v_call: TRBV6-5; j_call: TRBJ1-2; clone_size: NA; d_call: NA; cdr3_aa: CASSYAGNYGYTF; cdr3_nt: TGTGCCAGCAGTTACGCCGGTAACTATGGCTACACCTTC
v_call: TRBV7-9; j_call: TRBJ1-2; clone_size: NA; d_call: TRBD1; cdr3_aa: CASSGQGEYSGYTF; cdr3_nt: TGTGCCAGCAGCGGACAGGGGGAGTACTCTGGCTACACCTTC
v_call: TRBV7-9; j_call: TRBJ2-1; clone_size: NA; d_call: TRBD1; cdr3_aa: CASQGTGNNNEQFF; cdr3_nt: TGTGCCAGCCAAGGGACAGGGAACAACAATGAGCAGTTCTTC
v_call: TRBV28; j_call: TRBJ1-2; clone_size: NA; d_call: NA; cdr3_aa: CASMEERSPGGYTF; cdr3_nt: TGTGCCAGCATGGAGGAAAGGTCCCCCGGTGGCTACACCTTC
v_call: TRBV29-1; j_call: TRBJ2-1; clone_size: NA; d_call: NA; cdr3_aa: CSGVWFGNEQFF; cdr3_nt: TGCAGCGGCGTCTGGTTCGGCAATGAGCAGTTCTTC
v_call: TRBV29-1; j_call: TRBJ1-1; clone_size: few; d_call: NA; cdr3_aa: CSVDRLREGNTEAFF; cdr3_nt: TGCAGCGTTGATCGACTGAGGGAGGGGAACACTGAAGCTTTCTTT
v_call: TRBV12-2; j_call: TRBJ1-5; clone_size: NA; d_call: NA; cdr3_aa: CASRLAIYSYNQPQHF; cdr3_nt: TGTGCAAGTCGCTTAGCGATCTACAGCTACAATCAGCCCCAGCATTTT
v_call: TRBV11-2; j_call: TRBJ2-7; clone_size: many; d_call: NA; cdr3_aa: CASTKSQGTSYEQYF; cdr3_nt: TGTGCCAGCACCAAATCCCAGGGGACTTCTTACGAGCAGTACTTC
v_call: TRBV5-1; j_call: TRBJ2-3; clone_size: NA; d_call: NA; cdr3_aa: CASSLAAVRLDTQYF; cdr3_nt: TGCGCCAGCAGCTTAGCGGCAGTACGACTGGATACGCAGTATTTT
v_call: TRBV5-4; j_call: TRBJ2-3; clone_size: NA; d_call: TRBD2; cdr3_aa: CASSLEGLSGGTDTQYF; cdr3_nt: TGTGCCAGCAGCTTGGAAGGCTTGAGCGGGGGCACAGATACGCAGTATTTT
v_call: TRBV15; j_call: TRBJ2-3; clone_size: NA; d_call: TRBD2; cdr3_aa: CATSGTSGRAEDTQYF; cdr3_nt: TGTGCCACCAGCGGCACTAGCGGGAGGGCTGAAGATACGCAGTATTTT
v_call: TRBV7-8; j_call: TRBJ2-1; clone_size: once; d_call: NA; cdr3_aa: CASSLSEGNYNEQFF; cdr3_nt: TGTGCCAGCAGCTTATCTGAGGGGAACTACAATGAGCAGTTCTTC
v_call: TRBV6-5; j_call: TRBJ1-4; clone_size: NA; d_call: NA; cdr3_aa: CASKTLWGGSEKLFF; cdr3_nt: TGTGCCAGCAAAACCCTTTGGGGGGGCTCTGAAAAACTGTTTTTT
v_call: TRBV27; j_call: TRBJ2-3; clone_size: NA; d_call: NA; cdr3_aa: CASSSEFTQYF; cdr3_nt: TGTGCCAGCAGTTCAGAGTTTACGCAGTATTTT
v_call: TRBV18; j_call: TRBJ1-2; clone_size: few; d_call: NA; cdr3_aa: CASSRLQAEGDGWAF; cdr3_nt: TGTGCCAGCTCACGACTACAAGCGGAAGGTGATGGCTGGGCCTTC
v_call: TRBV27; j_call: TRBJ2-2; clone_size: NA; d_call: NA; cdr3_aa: CASRRENTGELFF; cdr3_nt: TGTGCCAGCAGGCGGGAGAACACCGGGGAGCTGTTTTTT
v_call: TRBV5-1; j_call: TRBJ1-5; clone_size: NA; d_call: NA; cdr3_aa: CASSLSVGGQPQHF; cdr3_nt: TGCGCCAGCAGCTTGTCCGTAGGTGGGCAGCCCCAGCATTTT
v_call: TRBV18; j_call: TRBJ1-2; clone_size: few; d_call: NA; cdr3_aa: CASSPDKGYGYTF; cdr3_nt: TGTGCCAGCTCACCGGACAAAGGCTATGGCTACACCTTC
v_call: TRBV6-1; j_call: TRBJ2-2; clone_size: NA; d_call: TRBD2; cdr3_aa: CASVSGGGTGELFF; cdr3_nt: TGTGCCAGCGTTAGCGGGGGGGGAACCGGGGAGCTGTTTTTT
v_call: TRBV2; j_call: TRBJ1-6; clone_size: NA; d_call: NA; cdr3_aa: CAVPNEGGSSPLHF; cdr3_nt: TGTGCCGTACCTAACGAGGGGGGATCCTCACCCCTCCACTTT
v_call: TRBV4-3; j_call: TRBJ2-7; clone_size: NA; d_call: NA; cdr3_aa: CASSQDPGPYEQYF; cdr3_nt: TGCGCCAGCAGCCAAGATCCAGGGCCCTACGAGCAGTACTTC
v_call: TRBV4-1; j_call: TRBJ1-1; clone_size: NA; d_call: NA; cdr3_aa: CASSQGRGTGLGEAFF; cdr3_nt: TGCGCCAGCAGCCAGGGGAGGGGAACGGGGCTAGGTGAAGCTTTCTTT
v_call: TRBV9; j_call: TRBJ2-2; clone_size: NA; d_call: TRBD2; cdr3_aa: CASSAETGGTGELFF; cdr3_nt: TGTGCCAGCAGCGCCGAGACGGGGGGCACCGGGGAGCTGTTTTTT
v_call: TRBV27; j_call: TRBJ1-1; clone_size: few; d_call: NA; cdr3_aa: CASRKSKTPGPKNTEAFF; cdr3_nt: TGTGCCAGCAGGAAATCAAAGACGCCGGGACCTAAGAACACTGAAGCTTTCTTT
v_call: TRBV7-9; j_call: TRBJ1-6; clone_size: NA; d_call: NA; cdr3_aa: CASSLRQGSPLHF; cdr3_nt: TGTGCCAGCAGCTTAAGGCAGGGCTCACCCCTCCACTTT
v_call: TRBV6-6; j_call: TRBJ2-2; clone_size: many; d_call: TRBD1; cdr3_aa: CAAKPPAGGTGELFF; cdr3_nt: TGTGCGGCCAAACCCCCGGCAGGGGGCACCGGGGAGCTGTTTTTT
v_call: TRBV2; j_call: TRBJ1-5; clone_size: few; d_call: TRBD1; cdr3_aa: CASSGQGIQPQHF; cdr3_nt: TGTGCCAGCAGCGGACAGGGCATTCAGCCCCAGCATTTT
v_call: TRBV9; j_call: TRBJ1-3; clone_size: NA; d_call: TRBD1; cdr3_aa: CASSVTGGGTIYF; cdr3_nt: TGTGCCAGCAGCGTCACAGGGGGAGGCACCATATATTTT
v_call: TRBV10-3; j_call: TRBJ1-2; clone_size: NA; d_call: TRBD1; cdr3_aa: CANWGQNYGYTF; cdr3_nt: TGTGCCAACTGGGGACAGAACTATGGCTACACCTTC
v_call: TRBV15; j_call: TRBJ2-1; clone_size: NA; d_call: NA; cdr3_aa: CATSPTFGSYNEQFF; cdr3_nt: TGTGCCACCTCACCGACGTTCGGCTCCTACAATGAGCAGTTCTTC
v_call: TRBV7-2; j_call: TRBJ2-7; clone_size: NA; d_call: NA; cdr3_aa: CASSQGAGGRSYEQYF; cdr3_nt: TGTGCCAGCAGCCAGGGGGCCGGCGGGAGGTCCTACGAGCAGTACTTC
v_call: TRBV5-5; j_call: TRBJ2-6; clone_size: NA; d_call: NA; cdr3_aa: CASSLAWGFGANVLTF; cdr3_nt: TGTGCCAGCAGCTTGGCTTGGGGCTTTGGGGCCAACGTCCTGACTTTC
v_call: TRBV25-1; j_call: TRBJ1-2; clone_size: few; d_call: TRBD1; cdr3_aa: CASTARTGYGYTF; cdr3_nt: TGTGCCAGCACTGCAAGGACAGGGTATGGCTACACCTTC